This TCR beta chain was sequenced for a study of shared clonotypes between healthy human individuals. Looking at the study overall: A donor's plate count was three for CD4 naive and three for CD4 memory; CD8 naive had two and CD8 memory one.

With respect to this clone: The target antigen is unknown.

Libraries were prepared by immunoSEQ multiplex PCR; TCRdb keeps only in-frame clonotypes and omits some of them. The data contain around 1.4 million clones, 97% to 99% of them singletons. Study observations and caveats: At large depth, rarefaction still showed sorted-subset sequencing to be incomplete. Naive subsets typically showed greater estimated richness than memory subsets.

Investigators divided CD4+ cells into CD45RA+ naive and CD45RA-negative memory subsets. Sequenced: naive CD4+ T cells sorted from blood. Subset specified: CD45RA+ positively selected. This TCR came from a man younger than 40 in good health.

The CDR3 DNA reads as TGTGCCAGCTCACGTGCAGGGATCGGAAACACCATATATTTT. As protein: CASSRAGIGNTIYF. The genes are TRBV18 and TRBJ1-3; D is possibly TRBD1 (5 bases). Germline CDR1 reads KGHSH; CDR2 reads LQKENI. The CDR3 totals 14 residues. V gave up 4 bases and J gave up 4 bases, with 11 bases separating them.